In its sample, the clone carrying this T cell receptor beta chain was seen a few times. These data come from a study of beta chain features in type 1 diabetes. V lost 1 base and J 4 bases, leaving 11 bases between the germline ends. Germline V CDR1 and CDR2: SGHRS, YFSETQ. CDR3 length: 14 residues. TCRB transcripts that were expressed got sequenced, as all of the isolated RNA had been reverse transcribed. The table came from immunoSEQ multiplex PCR; TCRdb's copy has only in-frame clones and leaves some out. The sample carries around 290,000 clones, 8% recorded once. The rearrangement uses TRBV5-1 and TRBJ1-2; D is possibly TRBD1 (5 bases). This clonotype was sampled from a woman between 18 and 29 years old in good health. Input material: central memory CD4+ T cells from blood. CDR3 nucleotides: TGCGCCAGCAGCTTGTCGACAGAAGCCTATGGCTACACCTTC. Protein sequence: CASSLSTEAYGYTF.